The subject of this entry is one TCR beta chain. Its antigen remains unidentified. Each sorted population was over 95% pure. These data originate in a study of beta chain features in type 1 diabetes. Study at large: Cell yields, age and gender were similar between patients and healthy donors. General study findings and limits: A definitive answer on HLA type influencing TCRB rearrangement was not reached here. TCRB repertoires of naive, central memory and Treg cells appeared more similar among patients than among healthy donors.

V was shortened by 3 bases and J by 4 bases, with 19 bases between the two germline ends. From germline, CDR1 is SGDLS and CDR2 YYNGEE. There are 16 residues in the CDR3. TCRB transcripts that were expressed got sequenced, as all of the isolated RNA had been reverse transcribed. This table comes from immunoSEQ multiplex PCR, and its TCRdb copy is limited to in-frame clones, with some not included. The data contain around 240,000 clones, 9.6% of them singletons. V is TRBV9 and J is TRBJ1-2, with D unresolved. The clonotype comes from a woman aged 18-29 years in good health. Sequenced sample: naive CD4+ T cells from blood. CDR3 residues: CASSDEGAARFYGYTF. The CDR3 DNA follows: TGTGCCAGCAGCGATGAGGGCGCCGCAAGATTCTATGGCTACACCTTC.